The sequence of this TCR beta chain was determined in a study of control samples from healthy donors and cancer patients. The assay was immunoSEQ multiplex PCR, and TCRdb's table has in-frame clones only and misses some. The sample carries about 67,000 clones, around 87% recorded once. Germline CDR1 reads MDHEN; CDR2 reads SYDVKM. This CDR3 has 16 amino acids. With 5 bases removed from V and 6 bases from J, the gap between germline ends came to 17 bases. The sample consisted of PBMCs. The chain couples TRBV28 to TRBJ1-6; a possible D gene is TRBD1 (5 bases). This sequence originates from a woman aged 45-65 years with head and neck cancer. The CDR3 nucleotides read TGTGCCAGCAGTACCTCAGGGTTACCCCCTAATTCACCCCTCCACTTT. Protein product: CASSTSGLPPNSPLHF.